A selection of T cell receptor beta chains follows, all from one sample in a study of tumor-infiltrating lymphocytes in glioblastoma multiforme. MiXCR, run by TCRdb on the multiplex PCR reads, gives a single entry per CDR3 protein. The repertoire holds some 15,000 distinct CDR3 sequences, over 65% seen once, with under 40% in the top ten. Sequencing was carried out using brain tumor tissue. Source of these receptors: a male donor with glioblastoma. Each CDR3 is given with its conserved first and last residue.

V	J	CDR3
TRBV29-1	TRBJ1-2	CSVESHRNGYTF
TRBV11-2	TRBJ2-2	CASNDLGTGELFF
TRBV20-1	TRBJ2-3	CSTLRTGTTLNTQYF
TRBV20-1	TRBJ1-2	CSARDTRQPFNGYTF
TRBV6-6	TRBJ2-1	CATSTQGPGEQFF
TRBV20-1	TRBJ2-1	CGAGRPGLAGMDEQFF
TRBV5-4	TRBJ1-4	CASSPQGGTRGEKLFF
TRBV4-3	TRBJ2-5	CASSQDLGRETQYF
TRBV10-3	TRBJ2-1	CAIRYDNEQFF
TRBV5-1	TRBJ2-1	CASSLGTGVHDEQFF
TRBV29-1	TRBJ2-3	CSVGKLAGGPDTQYF
TRBV28	TRBJ2-7	CASSLSFGGCSEQYF
TRBV28	TRBJ2-3	CASSFWGEGTDMRYF
TRBV11-3	TRBJ2-2	CASSIGSDTGELFF
TRBV6-5	TRBJ2-1	CGSSYSGGDELCF
TRBV11-2	TRBJ2-1	CASSPTSLREQFF
TRBV11-1	TRBJ2-5	CASSRTQETQYF
TRBV11-3	TRBJ2-2	CASSTTSRLAGETGSCFF
TRBV11-2	TRBJ2-1	CASSLAGEQFF
TRBV20-1	TRBJ1-5	CSARDSGGVVQPQHF
TRBV4-3	TRBJ2-7	CASSQDGGPRNEQYF
TRBV12-3/TRBV12-4	TRBJ1-1	CAKQHVNTEAFF
TRBV20-1	TRBJ1-5	CSARPLANNRPQHF
TRBV12-3/TRBV12-4	TRBJ2-7	CASSKAGTGRYEQYF
TRBV11-2	TRBJ2-1	CASSRDLSSYNEQFF
TRBV20-1	TRBJ1-1	CSARDSAPSGTRMNTEAFF
TRBV6-5	TRBJ1-1	CASSYLPLGQNTETFF
TRBV20-1	TRBJ2-7	CSGRGLAGESYEQYF
TRBV29-1	TRBJ1-2	CSVGTSRGF
TRBV6-2/TRBV6-3	TRBJ2-1	CASSFRDRDHNEQFF
TRBV7-3	TRBJ2-3	CASSSAQGSDTQYF
TRBV28	TRBJ1-2	CASTLSMGICGYAF
TRBV6-2/TRBV6-3	TRBJ2-7	CDNSHAYGQYF
TRBV11-3	TRBJ1-1	CASSSSFGPPSTEAFF
TRBV4-1	TRBJ2-5	CASSQESAVAGTSGGDQETQYF
TRBV12-3/TRBV12-4	TRBJ2-7	CASSPSSAQGAYEQYF
TRBV5-1	TRBJ2-5	CASSTTGETQYF
TRBV6-2/TRBV6-3	TRBJ2-1	CASSYSHRQGEFF
TRBV5-8	TRBJ2-2	CPSSLTGRETGELFF
TRBV10-3	TRBJ2-1	CAISNRVSGGGEQLF
TRBV20-1	TRBJ1-6	CSTPLYSGTANNPPLHF
TRBV29-1	TRBJ2-3	CSCPGGDAQYF
TRBV4-1	TRBJ1-2	CASSQDRYRGNYGYTF
TRBV11-2	TRBJ2-2	CASSPILGGTGELFF
TRBV20-1	TRBJ2-7	CSARVLAGWSYEQYF
TRBV11-3	TRBJ2-1	CAGSSRGKAEQFF
TRBV20-1	TRBJ2-1	CSARRDNEQFF
TRBV29-1	TRBJ1-1	CSATTGITEAFF
TRBV20-1	TRBJ1-3	CSATSARLGNTIYF
TRBV19	TRBJ1-4	CASRLTGRRTLFF
TRBV4-1	TRBJ2-7	CASSHTQEGVYEQYF
TRBV11-2	TRBJ2-5	CASSLGDSDIDTQYF
TRBV20-1	TRBJ2-3	CSASDSYTSTDTQYF
TRBV29-1	TRBJ2-7	CSVAPGTGLRIEQYF
TRBV11-2	TRBJ2-7	CASSPDRAYEQYF
TRBV12-3/TRBV12-4	TRBJ2-7	CASSPNNGGGEQYF
TRBV6-6	TRBJ2-1	CASGTQGPGQQFF
TRBV11-2	TRBJ1-2	CASSPGSGGYGYTF
TRBV20-1	TRBJ1-1	CSARMGGPNTEAFF
TRBV11-3	TRBJ2-3	CASSPGVAGGPGDTQYF